What follows describes a single T cell receptor beta chain. This clone's antigen is unknown. No clone much larger than this one lies a single base away; base qualities are absent. Unmatched junction bases come to 2, with V trimmed by 6 bases and J by 0 bases. Via the germline V gene, CDR1 is KGHSH and CDR2 LQKENI. From the cysteine up to the phenylalanine, the CDR3 has a length of 13 residues. Only CDR3 DNA is held: 39 bases, read in frame from base 1. For sequencing of the TCRbeta CDR3 region, genomic DNA was extracted from the sorted cells. The immunoSEQ Assay was used to sequence the TCRbeta CDR3 regions. The immuneACCESS repertoire file appears here via TCRdb, limited to in-frame rearrangements. These files lack a portion of the clones; in checked studies, under half of the deficit traces to unresolved V genes, and the cause of the others is not known. The sample table shows about 67,000 clones, and around 83% are seen once. The ten largest clones take up around 2% of the sample.

The trial excluded patients who had a history of autoimmune disease or were on systemic immunosuppression. Peripheral blood for TCR sequencing was drawn from every dose cohort at baseline, at cycle 4 day 1 and at cycle 7 day 1. Samples came from an open-label, multicenter, first-in-human phase I dose-escalation trial of ivuxolimab. Adults with locally advanced or metastatic melanoma, renal cell carcinoma, hepatocellular carcinoma or head and neck squamous cell carcinoma were enrolled in the trial. CD4+ and CD8+ T cells were sorted separately from peripheral blood before TCR sequencing. These data are taken from a study of OX40 agonist ivuxolimab in advanced cancers. Notes on the research overall: Ivuxolimab was an agonistic, fully human IgG2 monoclonal antibody directed against OX40 (CD134), a costimulatory receptor. Patients were allowed to have had prior anti-PD-1, anti-PD-L1 or anti-CTLA-4 therapy, and 30% to 40% of the dose-escalation patients had been treated with checkpoint inhibitors. Among the 52 dose-escalation patients, some 19 had hepatocellular carcinoma, roughly 15 melanoma, 9 renal cell carcinoma and 9 head and neck cancer. Intravenous ivuxolimab was administered to patients every 2 weeks at six dose levels: 0.01, 0.1, 0.3, 1.5, 3 and 10 mg/kg. Partial responses occurred in three dose-escalation patients, of whom one had hepatocellular carcinoma and two had cutaneous melanoma. In the dose-escalation cohort, roughly 82% of patients were male, and the mean age was approximately 60 years with a range of roughly 23 to 79. The purpose of peripheral TCRbeta sequencing was to test whether ivuxolimab changed TCR sequence diversity and led to clonal T-cell expansion. The paper reports the monotherapy dose-escalation portion (N of about 50 patients) of the phase I ivuxolimab trial. The full study reports these points: In the 0.1-3.0 mg/kg groups, partial responders were among the patients with the lowest normalized peripheral clonal expansion, particularly in CD8+ T cells. Low levels of normalized T-cell clonal expansion were also seen in some nonresponding patients. After ivuxolimab, CD8+ T cells had more expanded clones than CD4+ T cells on average. At doses of 0.1 to 3.0 mg/kg, clonal expansion of both CD4+ and CD8+ T cells in blood was seen between baseline and week 6. The antigen specificity of the clonally expanded peripheral T cells was not determined.

Sequenced material: CD4+ or CD8+ T cells sorted from blood, taken in a trial of the OX40 agonist ivuxolimab. Rearrangement joined TRBV18 to TRBJ2-7; the central 7 bases match TRBD2. The sequence was collected from an adult with an advanced solid tumor such as melanoma, head and neck, liver or kidney cancer. At the DNA level, the sequence is TGTGCCAGCTCCCGGGGGGTCTCCTACGAGCAGTACTTC. It specifies CASSRGVSYEQYF.